Given below is one TCR beta chain in context. The antigen is unknown. As described, mixed lymphocyte reaction cells underwent coculture at 37°C for a duration of more than five days. This sample was taken from a study of siplizumab effects on memory and regulatory T cells. The assay covered approximately 10^5 TCR templates per sample. This table comes from immunoSEQ multiplex PCR, and its TCRdb copy is limited to in-frame clones, with some not included. The table includes over 2,500 clones, under 55% detected once. The study's findings and limits: Unstimulated subsets contained matches for only a minor fraction of alloreactive clones. Proliferating siplizumab-culture Treg suppressive function went unconfirmed.

This CDR3 spans 17 amino acids. In germline, CDR1 is SGHRS, CDR2 YFSETQ. With 4 bases clipped from V and 0 bases from J, the junction kept 5 bases outside the gene matches. The sequence was collected from a human donor in good health; the cells came from an allogeneic mixed lymphocyte reaction. This sequence joins TRBV5-1 and TRBJ2-6, with 9 nucleotides matching TRBD1. The sample comprised CFSE-low (dividing) CD4+ T cells sorted from an allogeneic mixed lymphocyte reaction. This CDR3 is CASSLATGGSGANVLTF. The CDR3, as DNA: TGCGCCAGCAGCCTCGCGACAGGGGGCTCTGGGGCCAACGTCCTGACTTTC. Using reference TRBV5-1 and TRBJ2-6 for the parts outside the CDR3, the full variable domain is KAGVTQTPRYLIKTRGQQVTLSCSPISGHRSVSWYQQTPGQGLQFLFEYFSETQRNKGNFPGRFSGRQFSNSRSEMNVSTLELGDSALYLCASSLATGGSGANVLTFGAGSRLTVL.